The next 25 T cell receptor beta chains were all read from a single sample in a study of blood T cell repertoires in COVID-19. This table comes from immunoSEQ multiplex PCR, and its TCRdb copy is limited to in-frame clones, with some not included. The sample lists 110,000 to 150,000 clones, around 87% occurring once. Material for sequencing was PBMCs or T cells enriched from blood (not recorded which). The receptors were sampled from a man aged 55 to 70 who had recovered from COVID-19.

This sequence joins TRBV5-1 and TRBJ2-1, with a possible D match to TRBD1 (5 bases). The CDR3 length is 15 residues. Germline V gene data show CDR1 as SGHRS and CDR2 as YFSETQ. V lost 0 bases and J lost 2, with 9 bases in between. The CDR3 sequence: CASSLVQGAYNEQFF. CDR3 nucleotides: TGCGCCAGCAGCTTGGTTCAGGGCGCCTACAATGAGCAGTTCTTC.

The genes are TRBV18 and TRBJ2-2; D is ambiguous. The ends were cut back, 1 base at V and 5 bases at J, with 8 bases in the middle. The CDR3 length is 14 residues. Germline CDR1 and CDR2: KGHSH and LQKENI. The CDR3, as DNA: TGTGCCAGCTCACCACAGCATTTTACCGGGGAGCTGTTTTTT. Residues: CASSPQHFTGELFF.

The gene calls are TRBV6-1 and TRBJ2-5; D uncertain. V dropped 0 bases and J dropped 6 bases, with 11 bases sitting between them. Germline CDR1 and CDR2: MNHNS and SASEGT. The CDR3 totals 14 residues. The CDR3 DNA follows: TGTGCCAGCAGTGAAGCCGGTGGTTTCCAGACCCAGTACTTC. It codes for CASSEAGGFQTQYF.

This chain connects TRBV9 to TRBJ2-2; 9 bases are shared with TRBD2. The length of the CDR3 is 16 residues. The ends lost 4 bases at V and 10 bases at J; junction bases unmatched: 14. CDR1 SGDLS and CDR2 YYNGEE come from the germline V gene. In nucleotides, the CDR3 is TGTGCCAGCAGCACCTCTAGCGGGACAGAATCGTCGGAGCTGTTTTTT. It codes for CASSTSSGTESSELFF.

This sequence joins TRBV24-1 and TRBJ1-1; D is unclear. This CDR3 has 15 amino acids. V was shortened by 3 bases and J by 2 bases, with 12 bases between the two germline ends. CDR1 is KGHDR, CDR2 SFDVKD, per germline. The CDR3 DNA sequence: TGTGCCACCAGTGATCCCCGACGGGGTAACACTGAAGCTTTCTTT. It yields the protein CATSDPRRGNTEAFF.

The chain couples TRBV5-1 to TRBJ1-1; D remains ambiguous. Per germline, CDR1 SGHRS and CDR2 YFSETQ. V gave up 0 bases and J gave up 6 bases, with 12 bases separating them. CDR3 length: 14 amino acids. The CDR3 region is CASSLGRSSAEAFF. The CDR3 DNA sequence: TGCGCCAGCAGCTTGGGACGATCCAGCGCTGAAGCTTTCTTT.

The chain couples TRBV11-3 to TRBJ2-5; 7 nucleotides line up with TRBD2. Per germline, CDR1 SGHNT and CDR2 YENEEA. The CDR3 is made up of 14 amino acids. V gave up 5 bases and J gave up 4 bases; unmatched junction bases: 7. The DNA for the CDR3 is TGTGCCAGCAGCCGCGTGGGGGGGAGAGAGACCCAGTACTTC. Translated: CASSRVGGRETQYF.

The J gene is TRBJ2-7, the V gene TRBV27; tentative D call: TRBD2 (6 bases). This CDR3 is built from 16 residues. V was clipped by 4 bases and J by 3 bases, with 19 bases between them. Germline V gene lookup returns CDR1 MNHEY and CDR2 SMNVEV (reference sequence). This chain's CDR3 is CASSSLKASVYYEQYF. The DNA for the CDR3 is TGTGCCAGCAGTTCCCTCAAAGCTAGCGTTTACTACGAGCAGTACTTC.

The CDR3 DNA is TGTGCCAGCAGTACACAGGGCTCTGGAAACACCATATATTTT. It is translated as CASSTQGSGNTIYF. This chain links TRBV28 with TRBJ1-3; tentatively, D is TRBD1 (6 bases). V shed 5 bases and J shed 0 bases, with 8 bases lying between them. The CDR3 is made up of 14 amino acids. Germline values: CDR1 MDHEN, CDR2 SYDVKM.

This rearrangement joins TRBV3-1 (or the pseudogene TRBV3-2) to TRBJ1-5; 7 bases match TRBD1. Trimming cost V 3 bases and J 9 bases; bases outside gene matches: 8. The CDR3 loop spans 14 amino acids. The germline V gene encodes CDR1 LGHDT and CDR2 YNNKEL (reference sequence). Here the CDR3 DNA reads TGTGCCAGCAGCCATAGACAGGGCTCTCCGCCCCAGCATTTT. This gives the protein CASSHRQGSPPQHF.

V usage is TRBV18 and J usage is TRBJ2-7, with D tentatively TRBD1 (6 bases). The germline V gene encodes CDR1 KGHSH and CDR2 LQKENI. V gave up 1 base and J gave up 5 bases, with 15 bases separating them. The CDR3 runs 15 residues. The CDR3 nucleotides read TGTGCCAGCTCACCACGGGCAGGGGAACGAGACGAGCAGTACTTC. Residues: CASSPRAGERDEQYF. Full variable domain (outside the CDR3, taken from reference TRBV18 and TRBJ2-7): NAGVMQNPRHLVRRRGQEARLRCSPMKGHSHVYWYRQLPEEGLKFMVYLQKENIIDESGMPKERFSAEFPKEGPSILRIQQVVRGDSAAYFCASSPRAGERDEQYFGPGTRLTVT.

The chain has TRBV12-5 and TRBJ1-3; weak D call: TRBD1 (5 bases). Deletions cut 5 bases from V and 1 base from J, with 9 bases between. CDR3 length: 14 residues. CDR1 LGHNT and CDR2 FRNRAP come from the germline V gene. CDR3 amino acids: CASGTRVSGNTIYF. CDR3 sequence (DNA): TGTGCTAGTGGTACCAGGGTGTCTGGAAACACCATATATTTT.

This clone was found once. V is TRBV4-2 and J is TRBJ1-5; D is ambiguous. Trimming shortened V by 0 bases and J by 6 bases, and 12 bases separated the two germline ends. The CDR3 sequence is 15 residues long. Germline V gene lookup returns CDR1 LGHNA and CDR2 YNFKEQ. The CDR3 protein is CASSQDGRAGQPQHF. DNA for the CDR3: TGTGCCAGCAGCCAAGATGGGAGGGCCGGTCAGCCCCAGCATTTT.

The rearrangement joins TRBV7-2 to TRBJ1-3; D uncertain. Germline values: CDR1 SGHTA, CDR2 FQGNSA. V lost 1 base and J lost 3, with 13 bases in between. The CDR3 loop spans 16 amino acids. This CDR3 is CASSLGGALGGNTIYF. CDR3 DNA: TGTGCCAGCAGCTTAGGGGGAGCTCTAGGTGGAAACACCATATATTTT.

This chain joins TRBV5-1 and TRBJ2-2; 7 bases line up with TRBD1. Germline V CDR1 and CDR2: SGHRS, YFSETQ. The trim removed 1 base at V and 1 base at J, leaving 1 base unmatched. The CDR3 contains 15 residues. CDR3 sequence (DNA): TGCGCCAGCAGCTTGTCAGGGGGGAACACCGGGGAGCTGTTTTTT. It codes for CASSLSGGNTGELFF. The entire variable domain, with the rest obtained from reference TRBV5-1 and TRBJ2-2, is as follows: KAGVTQTPRYLIKTRGQQVTLSCSPISGHRSVSWYQQTPGQGLQFLFEYFSETQRNKGNFPGRFSGRQFSNSRSEMNVSTLELGDSALYLCASSLSGGNTGELFFGEGSRLTVL.

This chain joins TRBV18 and TRBJ2-5, with a tentative D call TRBD2 (6 bases). The germline V gene encodes CDR1 KGHSH and CDR2 LQKENI. This CDR3 has 18 amino acids. The V end was cut by 1 base, the J end by 2 bases, with 20 bases between. The CDR3 reads CASSPQHSEGGGQETQYF. In nucleotides, the CDR3 is TGTGCCAGCTCACCACAACACTCGGAGGGTGGAGGGCAAGAGACCCAGTACTTC.

CDR3 sequence (DNA): TGTGCCTGGAGTGAAAGGGGTGGAGAAAAACTGTTTTTT. It is translated as CAWSERGGEKLFF. This chain connects TRBV30 to TRBJ1-4, with D possibly matching TRBD1 (5 bases). V shed 1 base and J shed 8 bases, with 11 bases lying between them. From germline, CDR1 is GTSNPN and CDR2 SVGIG (reference sequence). The CDR3 spans 13 residues.

The chain is built from TRBV21-1 and TRBJ2-3; the table's D call, TRBD2, was not checked against the DNA. TRBV21-1 is assigned pseudogene status. This CDR3 is built from 11 residues. The CDR3 nucleotides read TGTGCCAAGACTATCAGGGATACGCAGTATTTT. Amino acid sequence: CAKTIRDTQYF.

The chain carries TRBV7-8 and TRBJ1-4; possibly TRBD1 for D (6 bases). Deletions cut 5 bases from V and 12 bases from J, with 19 bases between. Germline V gene lookup returns CDR1 SGHVS and CDR2 FQNEAQ. This CDR3 contains 14 residues. The CDR3 loop is CASSRIQGKHELFF. The CDR3 DNA sequence: TGTGCCAGCAGCCGCATTCAGGGGAAACATGAACTGTTTTTT.

J is TRBJ1-5 and V is TRBV6-1, with 11 bases matching TRBD1. CDR1 and CDR2 from the germline V gene are MNHNS and SASEGT. This CDR3 is built from 14 residues. J was trimmed by 7 bases and V by 5 bases; bases with no gene match: 4. CDR3 DNA: TGTGCCAGCAGTTTTGGACAGGGGGCCCAGCCCCAGCATTTT. Protein sequence: CASSFGQGAQPQHF.

The gene calls are TRBV3-1 (or the pseudogene TRBV3-2) and TRBJ2-7; TRBD1 agrees at 9 bases. Germline V gene sequence: CDR1 LGHDT, CDR2 YNNKEL (reference sequence). This CDR3 is built from 16 residues. With V trimmed by 2 bases and J by 0 bases, 5 bases remained unmatched. The chain's CDR3 is CASSQRDRGSSYEQYF. The CDR3 DNA is TGTGCCAGCAGCCAACGCGACAGGGGGAGCTCCTACGAGCAGTACTTC.

This chain joins TRBV6-5 and TRBJ1-1; a weak D match, TRBD1 (5 bases). Deletions cut 4 bases from V and 4 bases from J, with 13 bases between. Germline V gives CDR1 MNHEY, CDR2 SVGAGI. The CDR3 totals 14 residues. The CDR3 DNA is TGTGCCAGCAGTTGGGGGGGGTCGAGCACTGAAGCTTTCTTT. This sequence encodes CASSWGGSSTEAFF.

This clone was seen a single time. V is TRBV6-1 and J is TRBJ2-3; weak D call: TRBD1 (6 bases). CDR1 MNHNS and CDR2 SASEGT come from the germline V gene. Trimming cost V 1 base and J 10 bases, with 9 bases left between them. The CDR3 is 12 residues long. Written as DNA, the CDR3 is TGTGCCAGCAGTGAAGGCAGGGGCGCGCAGTATTTT. It is translated as CASSEGRGAQYF.

This sequence joins TRBV5-6 and TRBJ2-7, with 7 bases lining up with TRBD2. The germline V gene has CDR1 SGHDT and CDR2 YYEEEE. This CDR3 comprises 17 residues. V trimming: 3 bases; J trimming: 1 base; junction bases outside the gene matches: 13. CDR3 DNA sequence: TGTGCCAGCAGCTATCAAGTACGGCGGGAGTTGTCCTACGAGCAGTACTTC. Its protein is CASSYQVRRELSYEQYF.

The chain has TRBV27 and TRBJ1-2; the D gene is possibly TRBD1 (6 bases). CDR1 MNHEY and CDR2 SMNVEV come from the germline V gene (reference sequence). The CDR3 runs 16 residues. Trimming took off 3 bases at V and 4 bases at J, with 18 bases between the two ends. CDR3 loop: CASSFSLSGAAYGYTF. Here the CDR3 DNA reads TGTGCCAGCAGTTTTAGTTTGTCAGGGGCCGCCTATGGCTACACCTTC.